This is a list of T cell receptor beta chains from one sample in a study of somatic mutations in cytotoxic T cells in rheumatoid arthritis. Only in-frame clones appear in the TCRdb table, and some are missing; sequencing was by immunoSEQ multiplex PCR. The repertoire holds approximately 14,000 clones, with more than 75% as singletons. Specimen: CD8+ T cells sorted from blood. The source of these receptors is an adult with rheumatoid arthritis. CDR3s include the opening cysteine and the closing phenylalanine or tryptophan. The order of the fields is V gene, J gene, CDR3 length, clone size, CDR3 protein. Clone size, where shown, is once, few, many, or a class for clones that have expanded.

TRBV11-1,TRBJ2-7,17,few,CASSITWDRVLFYEQYF
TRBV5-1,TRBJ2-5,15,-,CASHPTGWSQETQYF
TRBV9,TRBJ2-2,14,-,CASSVAAGIGELFF
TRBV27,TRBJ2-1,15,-,CASSLSAPTLDEQFF
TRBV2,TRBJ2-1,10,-,CASSGLQQFF
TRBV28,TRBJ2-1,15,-,CASSLGTGVYNEQFF
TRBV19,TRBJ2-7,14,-,CASSMGRGPYEQYF
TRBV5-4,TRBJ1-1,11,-,CASSEDREAFF
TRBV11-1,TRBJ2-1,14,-,CASSSSGNRNEQFF
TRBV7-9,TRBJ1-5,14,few,CASSLWGDNQPQHF
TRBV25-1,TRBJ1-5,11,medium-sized,CASSGGGLQHF
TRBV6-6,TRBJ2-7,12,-,CASRNKLYEQYF
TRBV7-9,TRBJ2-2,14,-,CASSSSANTGELFF
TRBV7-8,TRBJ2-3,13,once,CASSAWDRATQYF
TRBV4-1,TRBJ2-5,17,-,CASSQDPRGSLSETQYF
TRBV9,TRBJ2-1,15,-,CASSVIGLAYNEQFF
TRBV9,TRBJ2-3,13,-,CASSVASTDTQYF